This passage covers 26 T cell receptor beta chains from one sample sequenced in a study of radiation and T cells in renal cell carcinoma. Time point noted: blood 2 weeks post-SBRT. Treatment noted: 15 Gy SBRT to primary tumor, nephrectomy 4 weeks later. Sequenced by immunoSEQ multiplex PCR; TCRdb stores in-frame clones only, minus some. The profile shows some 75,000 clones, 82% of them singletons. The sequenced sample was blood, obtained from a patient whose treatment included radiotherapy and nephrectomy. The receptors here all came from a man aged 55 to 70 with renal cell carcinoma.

The CDR3 DNA follows: TGTGCCAGTAGTATACCAACGACTAGCGGGGTCGGTGAGCAGTACTTC. Translation gives CASSIPTTSGVGEQYF. This chain uses TRBV19 with TRBJ2-7; the match to TRBD2 covers 11 bases. V gave up 2 bases and J gave up 7 bases; unmatched junction bases: 10. The CDR3 is 16 residues long. CDR1 and CDR2 from the germline V gene are LNHDA and SQIVND (reference sequence).

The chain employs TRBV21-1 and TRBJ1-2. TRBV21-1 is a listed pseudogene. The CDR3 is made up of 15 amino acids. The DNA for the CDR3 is TGTGCCAGCCAAAAAAGGTGTTTAGCTAACTATGGCTACACCTTC. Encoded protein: CASQKRCLANYGYTF.

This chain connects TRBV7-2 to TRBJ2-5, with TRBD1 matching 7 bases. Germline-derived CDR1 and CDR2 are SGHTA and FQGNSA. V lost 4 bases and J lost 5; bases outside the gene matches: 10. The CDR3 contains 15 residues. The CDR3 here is CASSSTGFTGETQYF. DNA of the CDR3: TGTGCCAGCAGCTCGACAGGGTTCACGGGGGAGACCCAGTACTTC. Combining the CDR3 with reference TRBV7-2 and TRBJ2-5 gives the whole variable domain GAGVSQSPSNKVTEKGKDVELRCDPISGHTALYWYRQSLGQGLEFLIYFQGNSAPDKSGLPSDRFSAERTGGSVSTLTIQRTQQEDSAVYLCASSSTGFTGETQYFGPGTRLLVL.

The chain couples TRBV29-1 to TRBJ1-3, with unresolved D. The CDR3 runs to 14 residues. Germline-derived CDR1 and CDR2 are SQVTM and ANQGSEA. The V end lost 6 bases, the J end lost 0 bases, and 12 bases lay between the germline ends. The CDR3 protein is CSVYGEFSGNTIYF. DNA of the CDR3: TGCAGCGTGTATGGAGAGTTCTCTGGAAACACCATATATTTT.

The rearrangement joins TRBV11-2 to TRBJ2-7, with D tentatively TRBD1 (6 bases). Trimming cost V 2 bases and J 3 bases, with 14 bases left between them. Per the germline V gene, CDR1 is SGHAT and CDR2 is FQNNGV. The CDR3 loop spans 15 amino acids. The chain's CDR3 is CASSLIRTENYEQYF. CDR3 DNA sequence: TGTGCCAGCAGCTTAATTAGGACAGAAAACTACGAGCAGTACTTC.

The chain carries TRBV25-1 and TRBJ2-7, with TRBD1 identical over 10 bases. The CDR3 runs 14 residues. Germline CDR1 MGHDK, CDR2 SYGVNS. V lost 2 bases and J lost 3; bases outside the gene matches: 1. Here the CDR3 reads CASSEDRGRYEQYF. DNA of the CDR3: TGTGCCAGCAGTGAAGACAGGGGGCGCTACGAGCAGTACTTC.

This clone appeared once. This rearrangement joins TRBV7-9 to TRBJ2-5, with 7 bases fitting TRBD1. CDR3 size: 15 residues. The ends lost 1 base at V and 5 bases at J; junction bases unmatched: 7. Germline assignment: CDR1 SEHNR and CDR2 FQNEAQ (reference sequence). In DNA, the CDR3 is TGTGCCAGCAGCTTAGTCCAGGGGGAATCGGAGACCCAGTACTTC. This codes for CASSLVQGESETQYF. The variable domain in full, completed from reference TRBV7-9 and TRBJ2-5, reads DTGVSQNPRHKITKRGQNVTFRCDPISEHNRLYWYRQTLGQGPEFLTYFQNEAQLEKSRLLSDRFSAERPKGSFSTLEIQRTEQGDSAMYLCASSLVQGESETQYFGPGTRLLVL.

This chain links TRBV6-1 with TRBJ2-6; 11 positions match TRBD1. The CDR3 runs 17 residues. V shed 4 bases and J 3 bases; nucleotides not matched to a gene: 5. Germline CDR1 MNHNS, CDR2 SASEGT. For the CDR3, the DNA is TGTGCCAGCAGTGTTGGACAGGGGGCGGTTGGGGCCAACGTCCTGACTTTC. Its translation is CASSVGQGAVGANVLTF.

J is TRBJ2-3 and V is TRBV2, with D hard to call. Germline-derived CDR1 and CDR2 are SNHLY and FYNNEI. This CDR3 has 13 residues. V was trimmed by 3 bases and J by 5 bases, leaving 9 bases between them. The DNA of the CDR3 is TGTGCCAGCAGTGAGGGCGCCGGAGATACGCAGTATTTT. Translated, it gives CASSEGAGDTQYF.

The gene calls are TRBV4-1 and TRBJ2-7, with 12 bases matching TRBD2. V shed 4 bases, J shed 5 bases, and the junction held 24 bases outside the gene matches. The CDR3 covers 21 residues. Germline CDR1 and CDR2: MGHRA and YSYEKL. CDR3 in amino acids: CASSLLAGGHHSSPGLDEQYF. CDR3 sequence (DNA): TGCGCCAGCAGCCTCCTAGCGGGAGGGCACCACTCCTCCCCAGGCTTGGACGAGCAGTACTTC.

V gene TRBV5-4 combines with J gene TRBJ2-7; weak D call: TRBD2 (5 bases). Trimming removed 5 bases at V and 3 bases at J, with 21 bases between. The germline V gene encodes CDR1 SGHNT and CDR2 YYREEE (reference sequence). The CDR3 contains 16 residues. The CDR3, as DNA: TGTGCCAGCAGTACCCCTAAGAGGGAGTTGGGCTACGAGCAGTACTTC. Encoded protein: CASSTPKRELGYEQYF.

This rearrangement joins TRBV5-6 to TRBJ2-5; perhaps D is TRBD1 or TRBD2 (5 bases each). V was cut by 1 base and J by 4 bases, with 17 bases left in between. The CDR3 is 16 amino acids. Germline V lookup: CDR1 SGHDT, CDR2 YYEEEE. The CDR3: CASSLPGTLRGETQYF. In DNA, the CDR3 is TGTGCCAGCAGCTTGCCGGGGACCCTCCGGGGAGAGACCCAGTACTTC.

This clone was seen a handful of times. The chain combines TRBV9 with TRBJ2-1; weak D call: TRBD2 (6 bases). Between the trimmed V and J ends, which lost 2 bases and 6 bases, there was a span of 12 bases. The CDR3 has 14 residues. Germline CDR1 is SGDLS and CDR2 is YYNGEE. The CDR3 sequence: CASSVGGMGNEQFF. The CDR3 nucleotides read TGTGCCAGCAGCGTCGGGGGAATGGGCAATGAGCAGTTCTTC.

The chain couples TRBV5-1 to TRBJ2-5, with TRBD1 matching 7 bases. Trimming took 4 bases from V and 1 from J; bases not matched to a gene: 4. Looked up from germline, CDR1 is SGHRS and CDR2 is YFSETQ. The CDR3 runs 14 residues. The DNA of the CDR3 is TGCGCCAGCAGCCCCTGGGACAGCCAAGAGACCCAGTACTTC. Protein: CASSPWDSQETQYF.

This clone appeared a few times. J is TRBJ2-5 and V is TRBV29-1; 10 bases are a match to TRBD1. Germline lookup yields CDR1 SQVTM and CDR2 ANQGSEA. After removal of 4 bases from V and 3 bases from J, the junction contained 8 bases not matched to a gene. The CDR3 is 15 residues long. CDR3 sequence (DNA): TGCAGCGTTGCCGGGACAGGGGTCACCAAAGAGACCCAGTACTTC. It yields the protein CSVAGTGVTKETQYF.

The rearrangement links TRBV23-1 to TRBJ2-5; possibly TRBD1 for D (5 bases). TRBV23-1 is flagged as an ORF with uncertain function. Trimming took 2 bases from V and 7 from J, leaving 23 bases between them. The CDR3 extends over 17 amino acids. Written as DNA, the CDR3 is TGCGCCAGCAGTCAACCAGGAGAAGGGGCAACTGTGGGGACCCAGTACTTC. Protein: CASSQPGEGATVGTQYF.

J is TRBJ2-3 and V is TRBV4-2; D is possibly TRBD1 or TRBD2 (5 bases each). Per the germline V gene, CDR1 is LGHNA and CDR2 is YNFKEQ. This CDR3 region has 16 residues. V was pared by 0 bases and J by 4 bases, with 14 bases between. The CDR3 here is CASSQDSSLGADTQYF. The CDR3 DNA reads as TGTGCCAGCAGCCAAGATAGTAGCCTGGGGGCAGATACGCAGTATTTT.

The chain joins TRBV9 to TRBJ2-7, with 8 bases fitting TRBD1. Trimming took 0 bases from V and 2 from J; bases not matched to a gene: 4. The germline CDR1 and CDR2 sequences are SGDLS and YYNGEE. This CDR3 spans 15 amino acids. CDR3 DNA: TGTGCCAGCAGCGTAGATACAGGGGGTACCTACGAGCAGTACTTC. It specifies CASSVDTGGTYEQYF.

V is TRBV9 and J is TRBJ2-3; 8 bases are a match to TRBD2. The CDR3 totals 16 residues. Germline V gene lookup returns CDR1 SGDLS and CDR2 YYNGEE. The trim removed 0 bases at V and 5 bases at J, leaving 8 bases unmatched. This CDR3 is CASSVALGLAGDTQYF. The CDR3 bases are TGTGCCAGCAGCGTAGCTCTAGGGCTAGCGGGAGATACGCAGTATTTT.

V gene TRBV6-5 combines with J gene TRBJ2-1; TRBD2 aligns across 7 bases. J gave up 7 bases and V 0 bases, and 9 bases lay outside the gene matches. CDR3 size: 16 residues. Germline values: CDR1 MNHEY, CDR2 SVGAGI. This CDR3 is CASSYSGGSRKNEQFF. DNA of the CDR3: TGTGCCAGCAGTTACTCGGGCGGGAGTAGAAAGAATGAGCAGTTCTTC.

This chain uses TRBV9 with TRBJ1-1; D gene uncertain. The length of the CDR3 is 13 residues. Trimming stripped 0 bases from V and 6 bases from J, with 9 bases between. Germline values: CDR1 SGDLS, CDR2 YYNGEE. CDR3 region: CASSVGGVAEAFF. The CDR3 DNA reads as TGTGCCAGCAGCGTAGGAGGAGTCGCTGAAGCTTTCTTT. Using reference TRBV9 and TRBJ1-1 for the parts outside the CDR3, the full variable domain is DSGVTQTPKHLITATGQRVTLRCSPRSGDLSVYWYQQSLDQGLQFLIQYYNGEERAKGNILERFSAQQFPDLHSELNLSSLELGDSALYFCASSVGGVAEAFFGQGTRLTVV.

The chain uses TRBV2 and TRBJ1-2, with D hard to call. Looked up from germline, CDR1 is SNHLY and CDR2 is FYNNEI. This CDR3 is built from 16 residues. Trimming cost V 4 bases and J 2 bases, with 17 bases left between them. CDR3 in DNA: TGTGCCAGCAGTGTAATCAGAGCGCAATTCAACTATGGCTACACCTTC. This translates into CASSVIRAQFNYGYTF.

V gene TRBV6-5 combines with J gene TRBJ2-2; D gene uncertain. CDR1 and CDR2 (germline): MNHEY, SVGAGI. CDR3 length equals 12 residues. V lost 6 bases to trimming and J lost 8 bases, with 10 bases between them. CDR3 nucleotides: TGTGCCAGCAGCCAACGTGGGGGGGAGCTGTTTTTT. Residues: CASSQRGGELFF.

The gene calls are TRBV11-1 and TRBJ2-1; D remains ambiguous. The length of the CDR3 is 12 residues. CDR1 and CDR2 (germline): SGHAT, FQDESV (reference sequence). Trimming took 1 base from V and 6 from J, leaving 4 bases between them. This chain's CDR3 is CASSLERNEQFF. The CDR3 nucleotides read TGTGCCAGCAGCTTAGAACGCAATGAGCAGTTCTTC.

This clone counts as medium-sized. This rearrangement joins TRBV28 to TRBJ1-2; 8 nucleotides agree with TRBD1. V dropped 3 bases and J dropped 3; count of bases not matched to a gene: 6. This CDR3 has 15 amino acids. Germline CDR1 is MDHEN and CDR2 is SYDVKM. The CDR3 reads CASSFPQGADYGYTF. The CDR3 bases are TGTGCCAGCAGTTTCCCTCAGGGGGCTGACTATGGCTACACCTTC.

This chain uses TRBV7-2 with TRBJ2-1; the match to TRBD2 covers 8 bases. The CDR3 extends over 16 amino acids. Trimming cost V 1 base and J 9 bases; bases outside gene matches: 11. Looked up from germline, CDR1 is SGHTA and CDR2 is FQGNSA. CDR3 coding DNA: TGTGCCAGCAGCTTAGTGGCCGGGAGGGCCTGGGGTGAGCAGTTCTTC. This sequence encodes CASSLVAGRAWGEQFF.